The clone carrying this T cell receptor beta chain was picked up one time. Sequencing of TCR beta, carried out with a high-throughput approach, was applied to CD8+ and CD4+ T cells from the blood. The CDR3 has 14 amino acids. The V and J ends lost 8 bases and 10 bases, in that order; junction bases with no gene match: 8. An amount of RNA that ranged from roughly 0.45 to 1 ug was reverse transcribed with random hexamers. Each CDR3 protein gets one entry after TCRdb re-called the immunoSEQ multiplex PCR reads with MiXCR. The data show 200,000 to 300,000 distinct CDR3 sequences, with 96% seen just once and about 0.1% held by the top ten. This entry belongs to a study of CD8 T cells in Susac syndrome.

V and J are TRBV12-3 or TRBV12-4 and TRBJ2-3, with 14 positions matching TRBD2. The sample taken for sequencing was CD4+ T cells from PBMCs. The clonotype originates from a human donor with Susac syndrome. The CDR3 spells CASALGTSGSAQYF. The CDR3 coding sequence is TGTGCCAGCGCCCTTGGGACTAGCGGGAGTGCGCAGTATTTT.